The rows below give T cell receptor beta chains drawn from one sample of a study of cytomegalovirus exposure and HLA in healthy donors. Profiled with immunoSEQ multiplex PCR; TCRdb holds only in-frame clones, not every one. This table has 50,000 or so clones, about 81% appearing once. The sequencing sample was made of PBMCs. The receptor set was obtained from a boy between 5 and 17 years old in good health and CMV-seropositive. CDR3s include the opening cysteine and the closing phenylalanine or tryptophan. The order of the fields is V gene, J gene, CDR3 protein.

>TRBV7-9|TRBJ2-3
CASSPTPGLTDTQYF
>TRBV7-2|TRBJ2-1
CASSLPPPRDFNEQFF
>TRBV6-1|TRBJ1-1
CASSEERKSLNTEAFF
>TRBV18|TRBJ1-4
CASSPEVDRAEKLFF
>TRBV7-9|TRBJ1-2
CASIQLPRPGQHYGYTF
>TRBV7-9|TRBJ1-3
CSSSLWGDTIYF
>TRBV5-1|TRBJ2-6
CASSIPGTHLSGANVLTF
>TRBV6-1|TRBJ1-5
CASRDRDGSNQPQHF
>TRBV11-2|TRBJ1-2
CASRSSGGYTF
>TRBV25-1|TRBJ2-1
CASRDTGLAGVWEQFF
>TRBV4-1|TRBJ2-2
CASSTNRGRGRGELFF
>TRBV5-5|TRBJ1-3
CASCRDRGAGNTIYF
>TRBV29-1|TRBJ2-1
CSVDESGSVEQFF
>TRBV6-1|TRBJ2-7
CASSEGTDQQYF
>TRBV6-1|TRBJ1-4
CASVPGQGPKLFF
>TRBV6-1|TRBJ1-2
CASSERLLNSGYTF
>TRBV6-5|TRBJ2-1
CASSRPQGGEQFF
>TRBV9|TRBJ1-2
CASSLNSGWDYGYTF
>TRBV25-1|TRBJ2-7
CASSELLRTASFSYEQYF
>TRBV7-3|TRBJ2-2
CASSLKAGGPGELFF
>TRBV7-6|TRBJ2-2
CASSLALTGTGNTGELFF
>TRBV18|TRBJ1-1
CASSPNRHLNTEAFF
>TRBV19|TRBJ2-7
CASSIDPFGEEQYF
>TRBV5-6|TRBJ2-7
CASRSGEARYEQYF
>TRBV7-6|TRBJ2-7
CASSLNAGGDEQYF
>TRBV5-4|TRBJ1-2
CASSLLGQGRYGYTF
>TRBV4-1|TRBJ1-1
CASSQVLEGRYNEAFF
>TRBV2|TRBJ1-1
CASAENTEAFF
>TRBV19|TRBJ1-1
CASSDYKDFSTEAFF
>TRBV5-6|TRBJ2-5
CASRVWLRGAYQETQYF
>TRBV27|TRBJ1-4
CASSAWGTSFNEKLFF
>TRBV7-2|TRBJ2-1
CASSDWDSLNEQFF
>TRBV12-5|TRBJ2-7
CASYGGPLYEQYF
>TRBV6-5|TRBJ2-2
CASSLEVTGELFF
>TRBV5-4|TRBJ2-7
CASSYTGGPPGEQYF
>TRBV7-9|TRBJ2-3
CASSSTRLSTDTQYF
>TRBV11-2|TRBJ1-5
CASSLDRGSNQPQHF
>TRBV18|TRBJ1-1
CASSQMLQAPNTEAFF
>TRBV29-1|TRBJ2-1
CSVPGQVRVEQFF
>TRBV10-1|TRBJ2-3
CASSGGLAGATDTQYF
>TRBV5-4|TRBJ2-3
CASTVDRGTDTQYF
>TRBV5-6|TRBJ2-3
CASSYVSGLLLTDTQYF
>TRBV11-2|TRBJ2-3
CASRPGPRGGTDTQYF
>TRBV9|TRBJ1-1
CASSPTRVDTEAFF
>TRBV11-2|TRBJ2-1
CASSSTGGNEQFF
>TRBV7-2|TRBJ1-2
CASSRDRGEGYTF
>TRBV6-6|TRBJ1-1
CATSLGTNTEAFF
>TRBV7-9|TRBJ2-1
CASSSPFGGDNEQFF
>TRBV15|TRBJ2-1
CATSSGTGGYEQFF